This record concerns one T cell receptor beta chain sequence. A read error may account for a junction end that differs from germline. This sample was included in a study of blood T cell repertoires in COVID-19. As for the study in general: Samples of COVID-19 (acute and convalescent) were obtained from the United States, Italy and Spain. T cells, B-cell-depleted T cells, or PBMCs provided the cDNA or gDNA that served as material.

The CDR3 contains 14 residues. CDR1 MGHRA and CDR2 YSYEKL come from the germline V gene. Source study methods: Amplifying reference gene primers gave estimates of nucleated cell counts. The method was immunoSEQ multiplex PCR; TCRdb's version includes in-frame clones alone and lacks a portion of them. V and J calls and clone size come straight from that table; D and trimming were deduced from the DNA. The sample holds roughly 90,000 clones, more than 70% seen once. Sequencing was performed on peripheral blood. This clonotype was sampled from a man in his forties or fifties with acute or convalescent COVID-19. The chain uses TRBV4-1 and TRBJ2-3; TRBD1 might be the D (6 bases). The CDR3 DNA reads TGCGCCAGCAGACAAGGAAAGGGGGCAGATACGCAGTATTTT. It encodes CASRQGKGADTQYF.